A selection of T cell receptor beta chains follows, all from one sample in a study of T cell repertoires in MIS-A myocarditis. Sequencing used immunoSEQ multiplex PCR; TCRdb keeps in-frame clones, though not all of them. The sample has some 12,000 clones; 75% to 85% are singletons. Sequencing used right ventricle heart tissue obtained at autopsy. All receptors come from a man between 18 and 29 years old with fulminant myocarditis from multisystem inflammatory syndrome in adults (MIS-A) after COVID-19. Each CDR3 is given with its conserved first and last residue. The D gene is left open where the match is weak. Some rows have no size entry. The others give once, few or many, or a class for an expanded clone.

cdr3_aa,cdr3_nt,d_call,j_call,v_call,clone_size,cdr3_length
CAISGTGGIYSPLHF,TGTGCCATCAGTGGGACAGGGGGCATTTATTCACCCCTCCACTTT,TRBD1,TRBJ1-6,TRBV10-3,NA,15
CASSITLGPHGYTF,TGTGCCAGTAGTATAACGCTAGGGCCCCATGGCTACACCTTC,NA,TRBJ1-2,TRBV19,once,14
CAWSFGENQPQYF,TGTGCCTGGAGTTTCGGGGAAAATCAGCCCCAGTATTTT,NA,TRBJ2-3,TRBV30,NA,13
CASSSLIGSGVHTEAFF,TGTGCCAGCAGTTCCTTAATAGGGTCAGGGGTTCACACTGAAGCTTTCTTT,NA,TRBJ1-1,TRBV27,NA,17
CASSLAGTSAGEQYF,TGCGCCAGCAGCCTTGCCGGGACTAGCGCTGGCGAGCAGTACTTC,TRBD2,TRBJ2-7,TRBV5-1,few,15
CASRLAGEYEQYF,TGTGCCAGCAGACTAGCGGGGGAATACGAGCAGTACTTC,TRBD2,TRBJ2-7,TRBV6-5,NA,13
CASSQQQNTEAFF,TGTGCCAGCTCACAACAGCAGAACACTGAAGCTTTCTTT,NA,TRBJ1-1,TRBV18,NA,13
CASSPMIRRAEAFF,TGTGCCAGCAGTCCAATGATCCGGCGGGCTGAAGCTTTCTTT,NA,TRBJ1-1,TRBV28,NA,14
CASSELGGGTEAFF,TGTGCCAGCAGTGAGCTTGGGGGTGGCACTGAAGCTTTCTTT,NA,TRBJ1-1,TRBV6-4,once,14
CASTRTGFDQPQHF,TGTGCCAGCACTCGAACAGGCTTTGACCAGCCCCAGCATTTT,NA,TRBJ1-5,TRBV6-6,NA,14
CASMGGRETQYF,TGTGCCAGCATGGGGGGAAGGGAGACCCAGTACTTC,NA,TRBJ2-5,TRBV6-5,NA,12
CASSFLGEFSGNTIYF,TGTGCCAGCAGTTTCTTGGGGGAATTCTCTGGAAACACCATATATTTT,NA,TRBJ1-3,TRBV28,few,16
CASSLAGRLNEQFF,TGTGCCAGCAGCTTGGCGGGAAGACTCAATGAGCAGTTCTTC,NA,TRBJ2-1,TRBV7-8,NA,14
CASVRAGELFF,TGTGCCAGCGTACGGGCCGGGGAGCTGTTTTTT,NA,TRBJ2-2,TRBV6-5,NA,11
CASSLDWGADTQYF,TGTGCCAGCAGCCTGGACTGGGGGGCAGATACGCAGTATTTT,NA,TRBJ2-3,TRBV6-4,NA,14